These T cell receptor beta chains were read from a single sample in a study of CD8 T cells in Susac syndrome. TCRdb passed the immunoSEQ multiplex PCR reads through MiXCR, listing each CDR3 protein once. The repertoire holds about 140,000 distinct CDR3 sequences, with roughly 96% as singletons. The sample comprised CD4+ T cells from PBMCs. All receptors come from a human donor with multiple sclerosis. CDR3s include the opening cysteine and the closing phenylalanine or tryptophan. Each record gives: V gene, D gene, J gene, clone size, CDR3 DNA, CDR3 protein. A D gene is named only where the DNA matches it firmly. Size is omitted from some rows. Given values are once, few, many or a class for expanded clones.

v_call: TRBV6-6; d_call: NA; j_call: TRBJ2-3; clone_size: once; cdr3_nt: TGTGCCAGCAGTTACTCTTTTACACTGGGCACAGATACGCAGTATTTT; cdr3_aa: CASSYSFTLGTDTQYF
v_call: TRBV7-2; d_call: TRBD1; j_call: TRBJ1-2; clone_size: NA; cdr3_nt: TGTGCCAGCAGCCTTTGGACAGGAACTAACTATGGCTACACCTTC; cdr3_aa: CASSLWTGTNYGYTF
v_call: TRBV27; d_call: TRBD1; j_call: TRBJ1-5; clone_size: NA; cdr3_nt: TGTGCCAGCAGTCCAGACAGGGCAGGGGTGTATAGCAATCAGCCCCAGCAATTT; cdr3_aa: CASSPDRAGVYSNQPQQF
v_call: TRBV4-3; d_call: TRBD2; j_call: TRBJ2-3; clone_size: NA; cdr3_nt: TGCGCCAGCAGCCAAGGACTAGCGGCGACAGATACGCAGTATTTT; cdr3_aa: CASSQGLAATDTQYF
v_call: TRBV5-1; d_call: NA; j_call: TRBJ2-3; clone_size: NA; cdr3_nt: TGCGCCAGCAGCTTCCCGGCCAGAACGCAGTATTTT; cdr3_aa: CASSFPARTQYF
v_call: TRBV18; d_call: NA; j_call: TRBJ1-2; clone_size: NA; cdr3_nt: TGTGCCAGCTCACCCCTTAGTGACTATGGCTACACCTTC; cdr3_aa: CASSPLSDYGYTF
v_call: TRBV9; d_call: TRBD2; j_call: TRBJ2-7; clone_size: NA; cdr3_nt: TGTGCCAGCAGCGTAGATCAGCGGGAGGACAACGAGCAGTACTTC; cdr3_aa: CASSVDQREDNEQYF
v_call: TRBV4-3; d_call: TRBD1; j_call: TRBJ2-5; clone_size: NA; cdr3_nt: TGCGCCAGCAGCCAAGTGTGGGACAGGGGACCACGCCAAGAGACCCAGTACTTC; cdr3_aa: CASSQVWDRGPRQETQYF
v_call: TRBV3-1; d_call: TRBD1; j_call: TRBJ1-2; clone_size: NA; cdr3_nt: TGTGCCAGCAGCCCCCGGGGACAGCTTGGCGGCTACACCTTC; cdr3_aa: CASSPRGQLGGYTF
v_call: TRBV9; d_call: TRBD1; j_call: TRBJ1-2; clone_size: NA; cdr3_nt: TGTGCCAGCACCAGTGGACAGGGGGCATCTGAGAGTGGCTACACCTTC; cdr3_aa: CASTSGQGASESGYTF
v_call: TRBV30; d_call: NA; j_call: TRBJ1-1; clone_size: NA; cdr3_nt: TGTGCCTGGAACCGAGGTTCTGCGAACACTGAAGCTTTCTTT; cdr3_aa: CAWNRGSANTEAFF
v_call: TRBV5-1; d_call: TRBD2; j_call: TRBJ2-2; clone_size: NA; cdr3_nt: TGCGCCAGCAGCCCCCCGGGACTAATGGGGACCACCGGGGAGCTGTTTTTT; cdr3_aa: CASSPPGLMGTTGELFF
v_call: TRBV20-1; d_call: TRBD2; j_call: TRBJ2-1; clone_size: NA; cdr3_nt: TGCAGTGCTGCCTCTAGGGCGGGGGGGCTCGGCGATGAGCAGTTCTTC; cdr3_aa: CSAASRAGGLGDEQFF
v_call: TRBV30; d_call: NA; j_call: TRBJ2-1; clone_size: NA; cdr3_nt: TGTGCCTGGAGTGAGGGTTCCCCACTTGGTGAGCAGTTCTTC; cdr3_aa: CAWSEGSPLGEQFF
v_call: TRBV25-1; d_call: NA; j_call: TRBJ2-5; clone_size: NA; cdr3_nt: TGTGCCAGCAGTGGCCCTCACGGCGGGATGTCCCAGTACTTC; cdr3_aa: CASSGPHGGMSQYF
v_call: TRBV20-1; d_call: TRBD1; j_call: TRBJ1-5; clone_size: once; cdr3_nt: TGCAGTGCGAATACAGGGGGCTCCAATCAGCCCCAGCATTTT; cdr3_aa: CSANTGGSNQPQHF
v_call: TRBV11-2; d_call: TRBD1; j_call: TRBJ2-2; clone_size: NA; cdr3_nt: TGTGCCAGCAGCGACAGGGTGGGCACCGGGGAGCTGTTTTTT; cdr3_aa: CASSDRVGTGELFF
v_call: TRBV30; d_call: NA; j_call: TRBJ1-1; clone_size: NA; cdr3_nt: TGTGCCTGCAGTCACAGGGTCGGGGGCACTGAAGCTTTCTTT; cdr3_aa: CACSHRVGGTEAFF
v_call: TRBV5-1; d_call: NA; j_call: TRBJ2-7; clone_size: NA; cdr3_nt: TGCGCCAGCAGCTTGGGGCCAAGAGCCTACGAGCAGTACTTC; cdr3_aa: CASSLGPRAYEQYF
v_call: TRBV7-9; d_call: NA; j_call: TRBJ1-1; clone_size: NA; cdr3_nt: TGTGCCAGCAGCTTAGGTCAGGCCCTTACTGAAGCTTTCTTT; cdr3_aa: CASSLGQALTEAFF
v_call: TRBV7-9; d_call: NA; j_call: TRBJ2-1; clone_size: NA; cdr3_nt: TGTGCCAGCAGCCGTTATGGTGAGCAGTTCTTC; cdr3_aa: CASSRYGEQFF
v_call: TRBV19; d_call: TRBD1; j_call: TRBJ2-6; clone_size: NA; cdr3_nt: TGTGCCAGTAGTAGGGGACAGAGCTCTGGGGCCAACGTCCTGACTTTC; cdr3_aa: CASSRGQSSGANVLTF
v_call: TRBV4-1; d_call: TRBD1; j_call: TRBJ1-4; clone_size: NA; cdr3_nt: TGCGCCAGCAGCCCTAAGACAGGGTGGGAAGAAAAACTGTTTTTT; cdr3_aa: CASSPKTGWEEKLFF
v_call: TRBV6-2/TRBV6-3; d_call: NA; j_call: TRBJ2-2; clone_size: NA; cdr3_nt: TGTGCCAGCAGGGAGGGTGGACGGAACACCGGGGAGCTGTTTTTT; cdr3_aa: CASREGGRNTGELFF
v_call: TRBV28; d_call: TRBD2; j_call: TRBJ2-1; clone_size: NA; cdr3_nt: TGTGCCAGCAGTTTATGGCGGGGGGGAAAAATATACAATGAGCAGTTCTTC; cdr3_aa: CASSLWRGGKIYNEQFF
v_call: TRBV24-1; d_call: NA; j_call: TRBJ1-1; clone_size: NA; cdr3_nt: TGTGCCACCAGTGACTCAGGGCACACTGAAGCTTTCTTT; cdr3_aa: CATSDSGHTEAFF
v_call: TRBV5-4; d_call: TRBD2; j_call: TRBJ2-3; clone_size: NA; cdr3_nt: TGTGCCAGCAGCTTGGGCGAGCGGGGGGGAGATACGCAGTATTTT; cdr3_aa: CASSLGERGGDTQYF